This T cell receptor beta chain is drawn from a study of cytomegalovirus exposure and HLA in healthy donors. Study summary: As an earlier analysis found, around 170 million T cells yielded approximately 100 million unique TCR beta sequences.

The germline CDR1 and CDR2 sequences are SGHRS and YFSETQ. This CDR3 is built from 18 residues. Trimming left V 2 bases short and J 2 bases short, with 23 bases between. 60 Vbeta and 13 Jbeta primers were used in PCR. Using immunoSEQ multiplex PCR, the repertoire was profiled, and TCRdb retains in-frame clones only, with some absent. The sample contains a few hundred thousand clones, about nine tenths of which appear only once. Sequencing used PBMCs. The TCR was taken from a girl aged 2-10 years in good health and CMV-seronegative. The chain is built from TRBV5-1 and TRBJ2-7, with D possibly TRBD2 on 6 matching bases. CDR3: CASSFKSGSYGDTYEQYF. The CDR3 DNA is TGCGCCAGCAGCTTTAAATCCGGGAGTTACGGGGATACCTACGAGCAGTACTTC.